This TCR beta chain was identified during a study of blood T cell repertoires in COVID-19. Study-wide context: T cells, B-cell-depleted T cells, or PBMCs supplied cDNA or gDNA.

Participants were aged about 18 to 90 years from approximately 25 US areas. Allocation to cohorts depended on clinical history reported by the participants. The CDR3 consists of 16 residues. The V end lost 0 bases, the J end lost 0 bases, and 10 bases lay between the germline ends. Germline CDR1 reads SGHNT; CDR2 reads YYREEE (reference sequence). As originally analysed: Reference gene primer amplification gave nucleated cell count estimates. TCRdb's table, derived via immunoSEQ multiplex PCR, lists solely in-frame clones and lacks some. That table is the source of V, J and clone size, and D and trimming were worked out from the DNA. The table has about 130,000 clones, about 80% seen once.

The sequence derives from a woman in her fifties or sixties who had recovered from COVID-19. The V call is TRBV5-4, the J call TRBJ1-5; D might be TRBD1 (5 bases). Sequenced input: PBMCs or T cells enriched from blood (not recorded which). In DNA form, the CDR3 reads TGTGCCAGCAGCTTGGGGGGGGTTAATAGCAATCAGCCCCAGCATTTT. It yields the protein CASSLGGVNSNQPQHF.